This TCR beta chain derives from a study of long-term antiretroviral therapy in people with HIV. CDR3 size: 15 residues. CDR1 is MDHEN, CDR2 SYDVKM, per germline. The V and J ends lost 6 bases and 3 bases respectively, with 18 bases between them. A v3.0 immunoSEQ assay was performed at survey level. Profiled with immunoSEQ multiplex PCR; TCRdb holds only in-frame clones, not every one. This sample has roughly 19,000 clones; roughly nine tenths occur once, and the top ten carry about 10%. The material sequenced was unsorted PBMCs, taken 0.5 years after starting antiretroviral therapy. The origin of this receptor is a middle-aged man with HIV. J is TRBJ2-7 and V is TRBV28; D is possibly TRBD1 or TRBD2 (5 bases each). CDR3 sequence: CASRGTRARVYEQYF. The DNA for the CDR3 is TGTGCCAGCAGGGGGACCAGGGCTAGAGTCTACGAGCAGTACTTC. The whole variable domain, filled in from reference TRBV28 and TRBJ2-7, reads DVKVTQSSRYLVKRTGEKVFLECVQDMDHENMFWYRQDPGLGLRLIYFSYDVKMKEKGDIPEGYSVSREKKERFSLILESASTNQTSMYLCASRGTRARVYEQYFGPGTRLTVT.